This is a list of T cell receptor beta chains from one sample in a study of a mutant IDH1 vaccine in newly diagnosed glioma. Data came from immunoSEQ multiplex PCR; TCRdb stores just in-frame clones and leaves some out. Counted here are over 75,000 clones, about 90% occurring once; the ten biggest clones make up approximately 0.58%. This material consisted of PBMCs, taken from a glioma patient treated with radiotherapy, temozolomide or both. The receptors derive from a woman aged 45-65 years with glioma. Each CDR3 is given with its conserved first and last residue. A D gene is named only where the DNA matches it firmly. Only some rows state a clone size, as once, few, many or a class for expanded clones.

clone_size,v_call,j_call,d_call,cdr3_nt,cdr3_aa
-,TRBV6-5,TRBJ1-2,TRBD1,TGTGCCATCAGTGTGGGACAGGGAGCCTATGGCTACACCTTC,CAISVGQGAYGYTF
once,TRBV5-4,TRBJ2-7,TRBD2,TGTGCCAGCACACCGGGACTAGGATACGAGCAGTACTTC,CASTPGLGYEQYF
-,TRBV5-1,TRBJ1-2,TRBD1,TGCGCCAGCAGCTTGGAGGGGACAGGGGACGGCTACACCTTC,CASSLEGTGDGYTF
-,TRBV28,TRBJ2-5,TRBD2,TGTGCCAGCAGGACCCCTAGCGGGAACTATGAGACCCAGTACTTC,CASRTPSGNYETQYF
-,TRBV25-1,TRBJ2-5,TRBD2,TGTGCCAGCAGTGACATAGCGGGAGCGGGGGAGACCCAGTACTTC,CASSDIAGAGETQYF
-,TRBV7-3,TRBJ2-7,-,TGTGCCAGCAGCCTTAGCGGCACGGGCGAGCAGTACTTC,CASSLSGTGEQYF
-,TRBV7-2,TRBJ2-1,-,TGTGCCAGCAGCCCCTTTGGACTCGCGTACAATGAGCAGTTCTTC,CASSPFGLAYNEQFF
-,TRBV27,TRBJ1-3,TRBD1,TGTGCCAGCAGTCTAGGGACAGGGCACTCTGGAAACACCATATATTTT,CASSLGTGHSGNTIYF
-,TRBV27,TRBJ1-4,-,TGTGCCAGCAGTCCCTTGTGGGGGGAGGGAGAAAAACTGTTTTTT,CASSPLWGEGEKLFF
-,TRBV28,TRBJ2-7,TRBD1,TGTGCCAGCAGTGCCCCGGGACAGGGGGCGCAACGCGAGCAGTACTTC,CASSAPGQGAQREQYF
-,TRBV28,TRBJ1-2,TRBD1,TGTGCCAGCAGTGCCAGACAGGGAGGGGACTACACCTTC,CASSARQGGDYTF
once,TRBV19,TRBJ2-5,TRBD1,TGTGCCAGTAGCCCTCCAGGGGGCCGAGGAGAAGAGACCCAGTACTTC,CASSPPGGRGEETQYF
-,TRBV19,TRBJ1-5,-,TGTGCCAGTAGTATGACAGAAGGGGCTAGCAATCAGCCCCAGCATTTT,CASSMTEGASNQPQHF
-,TRBV5-1,TRBJ1-1,-,TGCGCCAGCAGCTTTTCCGGGGGCGGGTGGACGAACACTGAAGCTTTCTTT,CASSFSGGGWTNTEAFF
-,TRBV2,TRBJ1-2,TRBD1,TGTGCCAGCCTACTTCCGGGACAGAGGAACTATGGCTACACCTTC,CASLLPGQRNYGYTF
-,TRBV7-8,TRBJ2-5,TRBD1,TGTGCCAGCAGCTTACGTCAGGGGGCTGCGGCCCAGTACTTC,CASSLRQGAAAQYF
once,TRBV7-3,TRBJ2-2,-,TGTGCCAGCAGCAAAGGACTGAACACCGGGGAGCTGTTTTTT,CASSKGLNTGELFF
-,TRBV7-3,TRBJ2-1,TRBD2,TGTGCCAGCAGCTTTTCGCGGGAGAAGGGTGCCTCCTACAATGAGCAGTTCTTC,CASSFSREKGASYNEQFF
-,TRBV28,TRBJ1-2,TRBD1,TGTGCCAGCAGTTCTTACAGGGGACCCTTAGCTAACTATGGCTACACCTTC,CASSSYRGPLANYGYTF
-,TRBV28,TRBJ1-1,TRBD1,TGTGCCAGCACCCGCCTGGGGCGACAGGGAAACACTGAAGCTTTCTTT,CASTRLGRQGNTEAFF
-,TRBV20-1,TRBJ2-5,-,TGCAGTGCCGCCTCGGAGACCCAGTACTTC,CSAASETQYF
-,TRBV29-1,TRBJ2-1,-,TGCAGCGTTGCAGCGTCACTGTACAATGAGCAGTTCTTC,CSVAASLYNEQFF
-,TRBV7-9,TRBJ2-4,TRBD2,TGTGCCAGCAGCCCAGGAGCGGGAGGGAAGGGGGCGTACTTC,CASSPGAGGKGAYF
-,TRBV6-5,TRBJ1-2,-,TGTGCCAGCGGAAAGGGGGAGGGCTATGGCTACACCTTC,CASGKGEGYGYTF
few,TRBV29-1,TRBJ2-7,TRBD2,TGCAGCGTGCCGGTAGCGGGCCCCTCAAGGGAGCAGTACTTC,CSVPVAGPSREQYF
-,TRBV28,TRBJ2-2,-,TGTGCCAGCAGTTTCTACGGAGCCGGGGAGCTGTTTTTT,CASSFYGAGELFF
-,TRBV6-6,TRBJ2-7,-,TGTGCCAGCAGTTCCCATGCAGGGGAGCAGTACTTC,CASSSHAGEQYF
-,TRBV4-2,TRBJ1-4,-,TGTGCCAGCAGCCAAGACAGGCGGCCCGAGGAAAAACTGTTTTTT,CASSQDRRPEEKLFF
-,TRBV19,TRBJ1-1,-,TGTGCCAGTAGTTCCCAATCCGTTTGGGGCACTGAAGCTTTCTTT,CASSSQSVWGTEAFF